The 27 T cell receptor beta chains below come from one sample, sequenced in a study of blood T cell repertoires in COVID-19. Profiled with immunoSEQ multiplex PCR; TCRdb holds only in-frame clones, not every one. The sample contains some 320,000 clones, 85% of which appear only once. The source material was PBMCs or T cells enriched from blood (not recorded which). These receptors were taken from a woman aged 30 to 39 who had been exposed to COVID-19.

This clone has only one observation. In DNA form, the CDR3 reads TGTGCCAGCAGCTTCACAGGGTTTACAGATACGCAGTATTTT. Translated: CASSFTGFTDTQYF. This chain joins TRBV11-1 and TRBJ2-3, with a possible D match to TRBD1 (6 bases). Germline V gene data show CDR1 as SGHAT and CDR2 as FQDESV (reference sequence). The CDR3 is 14 residues long. Between the trimmed V and J ends, which lost 3 bases and 3 bases, there was a span of 10 bases.

The chain couples TRBV27 to TRBJ2-2; D unclear. The CDR3 is made up of 17 amino acids. Trimming removed 4 bases from V and 0 bases from J, with 15 bases in between. Germline V lookup: CDR1 MNHEY, CDR2 SMNVEV (reference sequence). The DNA of the CDR3 is TGTGCCAGCAGTTCCGAGATGTCCACCACGAACACCGGGGAGCTGTTTTTT. Translated, it gives CASSSEMSTTNTGELFF.

This clone turned up a few times. The chain carries TRBV24-1 and TRBJ2-3; weak D call: TRBD1 (5 bases). CDR3 length: 11 residues. V shed 10 bases and J shed 14 bases, with 18 bases lying between them. Germline V gives CDR1 KGHDR, CDR2 SFDVKD. CDR3 DNA: TGTGCCACAGGTAACAGGAATCTTTTGTATTTT. Amino acid sequence: CATGNRNLLYF.

The rearrangement uses TRBV7-9 and TRBJ1-1; 8 positions agree with TRBD1. Trimming cost V 5 bases and J 0 bases; bases outside gene matches: 14. Germline lookup yields CDR1 SEHNR and CDR2 FQNEAQ (reference sequence). This CDR3 comprises 18 residues. This CDR3 is CASSRDLTGGGMNTEAFF. The CDR3 DNA reads as TGTGCCAGCAGCCGGGACCTAACAGGGGGAGGCATGAACACTGAAGCTTTCTTT.

This clone has a handful of counts. The rearrangement uses TRBV3-1 (or the pseudogene TRBV3-2) and TRBJ2-1, with 7 positions matching TRBD1. The CDR3 totals 13 residues. V lost 6 bases to trimming and J lost 6 bases; unmatched junction nucleotides: 5. The germline V gene has CDR1 LGHDT and CDR2 YNNKEL (reference sequence). CDR3 residues: CASSFDRVNEQFF. The CDR3 coding sequence is TGTGCCAGCAGTTTCGACAGGGTCAATGAGCAGTTCTTC.

This clone was observed a single time. CDR3 coding DNA: TGTGCCAGCAGTCCAGACAGGGGGGGCAATCAGCCCCAGCATTTT. It is translated as CASSPDRGGNQPQHF. This sequence joins TRBV9 and TRBJ1-5; 9 positions agree with TRBD1. J gave up 2 bases and V 5 bases, and 5 bases lay outside the gene matches. The CDR3 has 15 residues. CDR1 SGDLS and CDR2 YYNGEE come from the germline V gene.

The rearrangement links TRBV7-9 to TRBJ1-5, with 12 bases matching TRBD1. Trimming removed 5 bases from V and 0 bases from J; junction bases left unmatched: 11. Germline CDR1 is SEHNR and CDR2 is FQNEAQ (reference sequence). This CDR3 contains 19 residues. CDR3 protein: CASSTGTGGRGVSNQPQHF. The DNA of the CDR3 is TGTGCCAGCAGCACCGGGACAGGGGGCCGGGGGGTTAGCAATCAGCCCCAGCATTTT.

The rearrangement links TRBV30 to TRBJ2-1, with 8 bases identical to TRBD2. CDR1 and CDR2 from the germline V gene are GTSNPN and SVGIG (reference sequence). The V and J ends lost 3 bases and 5 bases, in that order; junction bases with no gene match: 15. There are 17 residues in the CDR3. The chain's CDR3 is CAWSHPVRTSLNNEQFF. The CDR3, as DNA: TGTGCCTGGAGCCACCCCGTAAGGACTAGCCTGAACAATGAGCAGTTCTTC.

The rearrangement joins TRBV5-1 to TRBJ2-1, with 12 bases fitting TRBD1. The CDR3 is 16 amino acids. Germline V gives CDR1 SGHRS, CDR2 YFSETQ. With 3 bases clipped from V and 5 bases from J, the junction kept 6 bases outside the gene matches. The CDR3 sequence: CASSSGTGGMDNEQFF. CDR3 DNA sequence: TGCGCCAGCAGCTCCGGGACAGGGGGCATGGACAATGAGCAGTTCTTC.

The rearrangement joins TRBV6-2 or TRBV6-3 to TRBJ2-7, with 7 nucleotides matching TRBD2. Germline CDR1 MNHEY, CDR2 SVGEGT. CDR3 length equals 16 residues. V gave up 4 bases and J gave up 5 bases; unmatched junction bases: 14. CDR3 DNA sequence: TGTGCCAGCAGTTCGCCGAGACTAGCAAGTGCCCACGAGCAGTACTTC. Translating gives CASSSPRLASAHEQYF.

This clone was picked up one time. The V gene is TRBV27, the J gene TRBJ1-2; 9 bases map to TRBD1. V trimming: 6 bases; J trimming: 2 bases; junction bases outside the gene matches: 7. Germline V CDR1 and CDR2: MNHEY, SMNVEV (reference sequence). The CDR3 is 15 amino acids. CDR3 coding DNA: TGTGCCAGCAGCAACGGGGACAGGGTAAACTATGGCTACACCTTC. Protein: CASSNGDRVNYGYTF.

The chain joins TRBV7-6 to TRBJ1-1, with 9 bases aligning to TRBD1. Germline lookup yields CDR1 SGHVS and CDR2 FNYEAQ. The CDR3 consists of 17 residues. Trimming cost V 5 bases and J 0 bases; bases outside gene matches: 10. DNA for the CDR3: TGTGCCAGCAGCCAAGGACAGGGGAAACCTTTGAACACTGAAGCTTTCTTT. As protein: CASSQGQGKPLNTEAFF.

This clone showed up just a few times. This rearrangement joins TRBV7-9 to TRBJ1-2, with 9 bases identical to TRBD1. The CDR3 covers 15 residues. V was pared by 6 bases and J by 8 bases, with 13 bases of the junction left unmatched. Germline V CDR1 and CDR2: SEHNR, FQNEAQ (reference sequence). In nucleotides, the CDR3 is TGTGCCAGCAGTCCTATGGACAGGGGCTTTGAGGGCTACACCTTC. Protein: CASSPMDRGFEGYTF.

The chain combines TRBV28 with TRBJ1-1; D is unresolved. CDR3 length equals 13 residues. Germline lookup yields CDR1 MDHEN and CDR2 SYDVKM. Trimming took off 8 bases at V and 10 bases at J, with 20 bases between the two ends. The DNA of the CDR3 is TGTGCCAGCTCTGGGCCCGGATTCCATGGAGCTTTCTTT. Its protein is CASSGPGFHGAFF.

CDR3 region: CASSLIQGSNEKLFF. CDR3 bases: TGCGCCAGCAGCCTTATACAGGGATCAAATGAAAAACTGTTTTTT. The V gene is TRBV4-1, the J gene TRBJ1-4; D may be TRBD1 (6 bases). CDR1 and CDR2 from the germline V gene are MGHRA and YSYEKL. The CDR3 is 15 residues long. V shed 4 bases and J shed 5 bases, with 14 bases lying between them.

The chain couples TRBV5-8 to TRBJ1-5; 7 bases fit TRBD1. This CDR3 is 14 amino acids long. Looked up from germline, CDR1 is SGHTS and CDR2 is YDEGEE. V lost 4 bases, J lost 6 bases, and 7 bases stayed unmatched. In DNA form, the CDR3 reads TGTGCCAGCAGCCTGGGACAGTACAGTCAGCCCCAGCATTTT. Translated, it gives CASSLGQYSQPQHF.

For this clone: Within the sample, other DNA sequences also encode this same CDR3. The chain joins TRBV28 to TRBJ1-1; 9 nucleotides line up with TRBD1. Trimming removed 6 bases from V and 7 bases from J; junction bases left unmatched: 6. The CDR3 covers 13 residues. Looked up from germline, CDR1 is MDHEN and CDR2 is SYDVKM. The chain's CDR3 is CASSSGQGSEAFF. The CDR3 nucleotides are TGTGCCAGCAGCTCGGGACAGGGTAGTGAAGCTTTCTTT.

This chain connects TRBV27 to TRBJ1-6; TRBD1 matches at 7 bases. The germline CDR1 and CDR2 sequences are MNHEY and SMNVEV (reference sequence). V was pared by 6 bases and J by 6 bases, with 8 bases of the junction left unmatched. The CDR3 totals 15 residues. This CDR3 reads CASSYERDSNSPLHF. The DNA for the CDR3 is TGTGCCAGCAGCTACGAACGGGACAGTAATTCACCCCTCCACTTT.

The CDR3 DNA is TGTGCCAGCAGCTTCGAAGTCCAGGTGGGAAACATTCAGTACTTC. It encodes CASSFEVQVGNIQYF. The chain uses TRBV7-2 and TRBJ2-4; D gene ambiguous. Trimming removed 3 bases from V and 6 bases from J, with 15 bases in between. Per germline, CDR1 SGHTA and CDR2 FQGNSA. The CDR3 extends over 15 amino acids.

The J gene is TRBJ2-3, the V gene TRBV28; TRBD1 agrees at 8 bases. V was pared by 2 bases and J by 1 base, with 8 bases of the junction left unmatched. CDR3 size: 17 residues. Germline V gene lookup returns CDR1 MDHEN and CDR2 SYDVKM. CDR3 region: CASSLAVGQAGTDTQYF. DNA of the CDR3: TGTGCCAGCAGTTTAGCGGTGGGACAGGCGGGCACAGATACGCAGTATTTT.

V and J are TRBV7-9 and TRBJ2-5, with D perhaps TRBD1 (5 bases). The germline V gene encodes CDR1 SEHNR and CDR2 FQNEAQ (reference sequence). CDR3 size: 13 residues. The germline V and J ends were trimmed by 6 bases and 2 bases, with 10 bases remaining between them. CDR3 protein: CASSSTVQETQYF. For the CDR3, the DNA is TGTGCCAGCAGTTCGACAGTTCAAGAGACCCAGTACTTC. The complete variable domain, with remaining parts taken from reference TRBV7-9 and TRBJ2-5, reads DTGVSQNPRHKITKRGQNVTFRCDPISEHNRLYWYRQTLGQGPEFLTYFQNEAQLEKSRLLSDRFSAERPKGSFSTLEIQRTEQGDSAMYLCASSSTVQETQYFGPGTRLLVL.

The chain recombines TRBV7-3 with TRBJ1-2, with TRBD1 matching 10 bases. V was clipped by 5 bases and J by 5 bases; unmatched bases: 2. The germline gives CDR1 SGHTA, CDR2 FQGTGA. The CDR3 runs to 13 residues. The CDR3 spells CASSTDRGYGYTF. The DNA for the CDR3 is TGTGCCAGCAGCACGGACAGGGGGTATGGCTACACCTTC.

The V gene is TRBV2, the J gene TRBJ1-1; D is ambiguous. The CDR3 sequence is 12 residues long. Germline V lookup: CDR1 SNHLY, CDR2 FYNNEI. V was shortened by 5 bases and J by 0 bases, with 4 bases between the two germline ends. The CDR3: CASSYMNTEAFF. The CDR3 coding sequence is TGTGCCAGCAGTTACATGAACACTGAAGCTTTCTTT.

This clone was seen more than once but under ten times. The chain uses TRBV12-3 or TRBV12-4 and TRBJ1-5; D gene uncertain. V was pared by 4 bases and J by 3 bases, with 7 bases between. There are 13 residues in the CDR3. The CDR3 DNA sequence: TGTGCCAGCAGTTCGGTCCTCAATCAGCCCCAGCATTTT. Encoded protein: CASSSVLNQPQHF.

In its sample, this clone was seen a few times. The chain employs TRBV7-9 and TRBJ1-4; D is perhaps TRBD1 (5 bases). There are 18 residues in the CDR3. Trimming took 5 bases from V and 4 from J, leaving 23 bases between them. CDR1 is SEHNR and CDR2 is FQNEAQ in the germline V gene (reference sequence). The CDR3 here is CASSANRVGGALNEKLFF. Here the CDR3 DNA reads TGTGCCAGCAGCGCCAACCGGGTCGGGGGAGCGCTTAATGAAAAACTGTTTTTT. The complete variable domain, with remaining parts taken from reference TRBV7-9 and TRBJ1-4, reads DTGVSQNPRHKITKRGQNVTFRCDPISEHNRLYWYRQTLGQGPEFLTYFQNEAQLEKSRLLSDRFSAERPKGSFSTLEIQRTEQGDSAMYLCASSANRVGGALNEKLFFGSGTQLSVL.

The chain joins TRBV5-4 to TRBJ2-1, with no clear D. Germline CDR1 SGHNT, CDR2 YYREEE (reference sequence). V was clipped by 0 bases and J by 0 bases, with 4 bases between them. CDR3 length: 14 residues. CDR3 nucleotides: TGTGCCAGCAGCTTGGCCAGCTCCTACAATGAGCAGTTCTTC. This gives the protein CASSLASSYNEQFF.

The chain combines TRBV9 with TRBJ2-3; tentatively, D is TRBD2 (5 bases). CDR1 is SGDLS, CDR2 YYNGEE, per germline. V lost 4 bases to trimming and J lost 3 bases, with 12 bases between them. CDR3 length equals 14 residues. The CDR3 is CASSPQSGTDTQYF. The CDR3 nucleotides read TGTGCCAGCAGCCCGCAGTCGGGGACAGATACGCAGTATTTT.